The 23 T cell receptor beta chains below all came from one sample that was sequenced in a study of T-cell memory formation after mild COVID-19. TCRdb reanalysed the 5' RACE reads using MiXCR and keeps one entry per CDR3 protein. Seen here are 30,000 to 45,000 distinct CDR3 sequences, roughly 11% observed once, and the top ten hold over 25%. Input material: PBMCs or a T cell subset sorted from them (not recorded which). These receptor sequences come from a man between 18 and 29 years old who had mild COVID-19 (a few samples of this study predate the infection). Cell type and time point are not known.

The rearrangement joins TRBV20-1 to TRBJ2-5; D perhaps matches TRBD1 (5 bases). With 8 bases removed from V and 5 bases from J, the gap between germline ends came to 18 bases. The CDR3 is 13 amino acids. CDR1 is DFQATT, CDR2 SNEGSKA, per germline (reference sequence). This CDR3 reads CSPREGNGETQYF. In nucleotides, the CDR3 is TGCAGTCCCAGGGAAGGGAATGGGGAGACCCAGTACTTC.

Many counts were recorded for this clonotype. V and J are TRBV2 and TRBJ2-4; maybe TRBD1 (6 bases). Germline values: CDR1 SNHLY, CDR2 FYNNEI. Trimming removed 7 bases from V and 7 bases from J, with 17 bases in between. CDR3 length: 14 residues. In DNA, the CDR3 is TGTGCCAGCACTGAGGAGGCAGGGGCGAACATTCAGTACTTC. As protein: CASTEEAGANIQYF.

Ten or more counts support this clonotype. V usage is TRBV5-1 and J usage is TRBJ1-4; D call uncertain. The CDR3 runs 15 residues. Trimming removed 4 bases from V and 7 bases from J, with 17 bases in between. Germline-derived CDR1 and CDR2 are SGHRS and YFSETQ. CDR3 DNA: TGCGCCAGCAGCCCCGCTGGAGTAGAAAGTGAAAAACTGTTTTTT. It yields the protein CASSPAGVESEKLFF.

This clonotype was seen at least ten times. The rearrangement uses TRBV5-1 and TRBJ1-1; 9 nucleotides align to TRBD1. The V and J ends lost 1 base and 6 bases, in that order; junction bases with no gene match: 7. Per the germline V gene, CDR1 is SGHRS and CDR2 is YFSETQ. This CDR3 is built from 15 residues. The CDR3 DNA is TGCGCCAGCAGCTTGTCCTCACAGGGGGCATCTGAAGCTTTCTTT. Translation: CASSLSSQGASEAFF.

This clonotype was seen repeatedly, ten times or more. The rearrangement links TRBV7-2 to TRBJ1-1; TRBD1 is a possible D gene (5 bases). The CDR3 runs 14 residues. CDR1 is SGHTA and CDR2 is FQGNSA in the germline V gene. V lost 7 bases and J lost 2, with 14 bases in between. The CDR3, as DNA: TGTGCCAGCAACTATCCTGGGGGAAACACTGAAGCTTTCTTT. Translated: CASNYPGGNTEAFF.

This clonotype was recorded at least ten times. In DNA, the CDR3 is TGTGCCAGCAGCTTAGGGGGGACAGCAAACAATGAGCAGTTCTTC. Translated: CASSLGGTANNEQFF. The V gene is TRBV11-3, the J gene TRBJ2-1, with 7 bases matching TRBD1. The length of the CDR3 is 15 residues. CDR1 SGHNT and CDR2 YENEEA come from the germline V gene. The V gene end was trimmed by 1 base and the J gene end by 5 bases; junction bases not matched to a gene: 5.

This clonotype was detected many times. The chain carries TRBV30 and TRBJ2-7; either TRBD1 or TRBD2 may supply D (5 bases each). Germline V gives CDR1 GTSNPN, CDR2 SVGIG (reference sequence). The germline V and J ends were trimmed by 4 bases and 2 bases, with 15 bases remaining between them. The CDR3 totals 14 residues. CDR3 in DNA: TGTGCCTGGACCTCCCGGGACGGGACCTACGAGCAGTACTTC. Translation: CAWTSRDGTYEQYF.

The J gene is TRBJ1-3, the V gene TRBV20-1; D gene unclear. The CDR3 contains 13 residues. V lost 3 bases and J lost 11, with 17 bases in between. Germline CDR1 reads DFQATT; CDR2 reads SNEGSKA (reference sequence). In DNA, the CDR3 is TGCAGTGCTAGTCTAAGCCGGGGTTTCGCCATATATTTT. It encodes CSASLSRGFAIYF.

The rearrangement joins TRBV12-3 or TRBV12-4 to TRBJ2-1; 15 bases are shared with TRBD2. V trimming: 6 bases; J trimming: 4 bases; junction bases outside the gene matches: 22. The CDR3 runs to 22 residues. The CDR3, as DNA: TGTGCCAGCAGAAGCAGGACTAGCGGGGGGGCCGTTGGTCCCACATGGTACAATGAGCAGTTCTTC. Translating gives CASRSRTSGGAVGPTWYNEQFF.

The chain is built from TRBV12-3 or TRBV12-4 and TRBJ1-5; 8 nucleotides align to TRBD1. This CDR3 is built from 16 residues. With V trimmed by 2 bases and J by 6 bases, 9 bases remained unmatched. CDR3 in amino acids: CASSLTTGVGFQPQHF. The DNA for the CDR3 is TGTGCCAGCAGTTTAACGACAGGGGTGGGGTTTCAGCCCCAGCATTTT.

This clonotype showed up just a few times. V is TRBV24-1 and J is TRBJ2-3, with 7 bases matching TRBD1. CDR1 and CDR2 (germline): KGHDR, SFDVKD. The CDR3 spans 15 residues. The V gene end was trimmed by 2 bases and the J gene end by 0 bases; junction bases not matched to a gene: 1. In DNA form, the CDR3 reads TGTGCCACCAGTGATTGGACAGGTAGCACAGATACGCAGTATTTT. It codes for CATSDWTGSTDTQYF.

The genes are TRBV6-1 and TRBJ1-2, with D unresolved. Trimming took off 7 bases at V and 4 bases at J, with 19 bases between the two ends. The CDR3 spans 15 residues. From germline, CDR1 is MNHNS and CDR2 SASEGT. CDR3 in DNA: TGTGCCAGCAATACCGGGAGGATTGTCGCCTATGGCTACACCTTC. Translation gives CASNTGRIVAYGYTF.

This clonotype was observed at least ten times. The rearrangement links TRBV12-3 or TRBV12-4 to TRBJ1-2; D may be TRBD1 (5 bases). V lost 5 bases, J lost 6 bases, and 13 bases lay in between. CDR3 length: 13 residues. CDR3 residues: CASSPGGGHGYTF. CDR3 bases: TGTGCCAGCAGTCCTGGGGGTGGGCATGGCTACACCTTC.

In DNA, the CDR3 is TGTGCCAGCAGTTACTCGGACAGGGGTTACAATGAGCAGTTCTTC. This gives the protein CASSYSDRGYNEQFF. The V call is TRBV6-2 or TRBV6-3, the J call TRBJ2-1; TRBD1 matches at 9 bases. The CDR3 is 15 amino acids. Germline V gene lookup returns CDR1 MNHEY and CDR2 SVGEGT. Losses at the gene ends were 0 bases for V and 4 bases for J; bases not matched to a gene: 1.

This clonotype was counted ten times or more. The DNA of the CDR3 is TGCAGCGTAGAAAGCGGGGCTGATGGCTACACCTTC. This sequence encodes CSVESGADGYTF. This rearrangement joins TRBV29-1 to TRBJ1-2; tentatively, D is TRBD1 (5 bases). This CDR3 spans 12 amino acids. Germline loops: CDR1 SQVTM, CDR2 ANQGSEA. V lost 6 bases and J 6 bases, leaving 14 bases between the germline ends.

The chain has TRBV5-1 and TRBJ2-3, with a weak D call TRBD1 (5 bases). This CDR3 has 15 residues. V shed 1 base and J shed 5 bases, with 14 bases lying between them. The V gene's germline CDR1 is SGHRS and CDR2 YFSETQ. CDR3 amino acids: CASSLQGAIGDTQYF. As DNA, the CDR3 is TGCGCCAGCAGCTTGCAAGGGGCGATAGGAGATACGCAGTATTTT.

This clonotype has just a few counts. The chain links TRBV28 to TRBJ2-2; weak D call: TRBD1 (5 bases). CDR1 MDHEN and CDR2 SYDVKM come from the germline V gene. The CDR3 sequence is 12 residues long. Trimming cost V 11 bases and J 5 bases, with 12 bases left between them. CDR3 residues: CAGASWTGELFF. The CDR3 DNA reads TGTGCCGGGGCAAGTTGGACCGGGGAGCTGTTTTTT.

In this sample, this clonotype turned up many times. The rearrangement joins TRBV24-1 to TRBJ1-1, with D possibly matching TRBD1 (5 bases). V lost 7 bases and J lost 5, with 13 bases in between. This CDR3 region has 13 residues. Per the germline V gene, CDR1 is KGHDR and CDR2 is SFDVKD. CDR3 coding DNA: TGTGCCACCAGCCAGGGTGAAGTGACTGAAGCTTTCTTT. This translates into CATSQGEVTEAFF.

This clonotype was seen repeatedly, ten times or more. The chain is built from TRBV3-1 and TRBJ2-3, with 11 bases lining up with TRBD2. The CDR3 has 16 residues. The V gene's germline CDR1 is LGHDT and CDR2 YNNKEL (reference sequence). The J segment lost 1 base and the V segment lost 5 bases, leaving 5 bases of the junction unmatched. CDR3 in amino acids: CASSFVAGGGTDTQYF. The CDR3 region has the DNA TGTGCCAGCAGCTTCGTAGCGGGGGGGGGCACAGATACGCAGTATTTT.

The table lists this clonotype with many counts. The rearrangement joins TRBV4-1 to TRBJ2-3, with D unclear. The V gene's germline CDR1 is MGHRA and CDR2 YSYEKL. Trimming left V 0 bases short and J 0 bases short, with 10 bases between. There are 16 residues in the CDR3. The CDR3 loop is CASSQEAFPSTDTQYF. CDR3 sequence (DNA): TGCGCCAGCAGCCAAGAGGCCTTTCCTAGCACAGATACGCAGTATTTT.

This clonotype was observed a few times. The junction and the germline gene differ at one end; a read error may be behind it. V gene TRBV20-1 combines with J gene TRBJ1-5, with D perhaps TRBD1 (6 bases). This CDR3 has 14 residues. The germline V gene encodes CDR1 DFQATT and CDR2 SNEGSKA (reference sequence). The CDR3 nucleotides are TGCAGTGCTGGAGAAGGGGGTAGCGATCAGCCCCAGCATTTT. Residues: CSAGEGGSDQPQHF.

This clonotype was seen ten or more times. This chain uses TRBV12-3 or TRBV12-4 with TRBJ1-1; tentatively, D is TRBD1 (5 bases). V dropped 3 bases and J dropped 5 bases, with 16 bases sitting between them. The CDR3 is made up of 15 amino acids. Written as DNA, the CDR3 is TGTGCCAGCAGTTTCCCCCACGCGGGGGATACTGAAGCTTTCTTT. Its translation is CASSFPHAGDTEAFF.

This clonotype has ten or more counts. The chain has TRBV7-3 and TRBJ2-6, with D possibly TRBD1 on 6 matching bases. CDR3 length: 18 amino acids. V lost 2 bases and J 0 bases, leaving 14 bases between the germline ends. Germline V gene lookup returns CDR1 SGHTA and CDR2 FQGTGA. CDR3 DNA sequence: TGTGCCAGCAGCTTAGTCGCAACAGGGTTCTCTGGGGCCAACGTCCTGACTTTC. This sequence encodes CASSLVATGFSGANVLTF.